This T cell receptor (beta chain) was recovered during a study of CD8+ T cells in alopecia areata. Study-wide background: Oral tofacitinib (5 to 10 mg twice daily) was administered to treated patients.

Alopecia areata patients gave lesional scalp punch biopsies and peripheral blood samples. Following RNA extraction, reverse transcription yielded cDNA that acted as the sequencing template. Method: immunoSEQ multiplex PCR; TCRdb's copy keeps in-frame clones and lacks some. The sample holds over 100,000 clones; more than 40% are singletons and the top ten take over 15%. Sequenced here: CD8+ T cells sorted from blood, sampled at week 0. The origin of this receptor is a human donor with alopecia areata.

In DNA, the CDR3 is TGTGCCAGCAGCCAAGATTCGATAGGCAAACCGAACAATCAGCCCCAGCATTTT. Encoded protein: CASSQDSIGKPNNQPQHF. The chain employs TRBV4-2 and TRBJ1-5; D is undetermined. The germline gives CDR1 LGHNA, CDR2 YNFKEQ. Trimming removed 0 bases at V and 3 bases at J, with 18 bases between. The CDR3 length is 18 residues.